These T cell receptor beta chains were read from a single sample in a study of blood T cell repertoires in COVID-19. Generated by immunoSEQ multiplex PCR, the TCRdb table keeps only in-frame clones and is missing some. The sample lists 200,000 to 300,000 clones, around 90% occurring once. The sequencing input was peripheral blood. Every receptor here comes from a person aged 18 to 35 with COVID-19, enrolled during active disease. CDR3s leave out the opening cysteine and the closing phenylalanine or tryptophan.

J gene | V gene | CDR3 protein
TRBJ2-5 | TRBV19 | ASSIWEYGVETQY
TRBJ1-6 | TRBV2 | ASSELFNSPLH
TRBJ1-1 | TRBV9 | ASSGPGRPAGAF
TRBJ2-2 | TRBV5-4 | ASSLVGGSTDGELF
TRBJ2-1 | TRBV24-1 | ATSDTTRISLDEQF
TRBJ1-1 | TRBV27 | ASSWSGIPVMNTEAF
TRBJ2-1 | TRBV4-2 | ASSRGGVYEQF
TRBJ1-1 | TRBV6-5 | ASSYQVRGSEAF
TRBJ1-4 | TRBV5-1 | ASSPGTGGTNEKLF
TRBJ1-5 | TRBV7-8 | ASSLSWQQPQH
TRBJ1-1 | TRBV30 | AFSGVGTEAF
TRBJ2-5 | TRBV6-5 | ASGLAGAGRETQY
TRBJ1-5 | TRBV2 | ASITVDRVDQPQH
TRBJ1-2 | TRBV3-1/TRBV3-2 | ASSQATNYGYT
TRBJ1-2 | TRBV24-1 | ATSEGQGYGYT
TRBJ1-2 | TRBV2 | ASRSDRVGGGYT
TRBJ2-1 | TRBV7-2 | ASSLGTSSLEQF
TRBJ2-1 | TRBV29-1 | SVEGGTGDNEQF
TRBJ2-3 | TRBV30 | AWSPDRGLSTDTQY
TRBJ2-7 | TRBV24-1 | ATSDLWRGAYEQY
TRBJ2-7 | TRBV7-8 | ASSRREPYEQY
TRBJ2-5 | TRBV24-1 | ATSDPRQGETQY
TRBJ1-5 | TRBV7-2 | ASSPDTHSNQPQH
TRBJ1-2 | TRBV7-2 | ASSSSGTDLYGYT
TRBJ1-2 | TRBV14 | ASSQDLDSYYGYT
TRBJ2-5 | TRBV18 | ASSPPGLAGGETQY
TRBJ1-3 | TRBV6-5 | ASSSAREGNTIY
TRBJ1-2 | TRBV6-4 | ASTERGQGIDYGYT
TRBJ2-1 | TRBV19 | ASSNYNEQF
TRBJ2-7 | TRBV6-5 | ASNNRGPYEQY
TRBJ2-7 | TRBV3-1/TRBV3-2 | ASSQVGGTYEQY
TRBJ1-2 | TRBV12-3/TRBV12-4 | ASSVDRGAGYT
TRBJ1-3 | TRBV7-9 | ASSLDIERNTIY
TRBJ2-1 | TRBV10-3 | ATDLGYNEQF
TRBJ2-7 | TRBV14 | ASSQASRTVDEQY
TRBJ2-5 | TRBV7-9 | ASSPGIEETQY